This T cell receptor beta chain was found in a study of shared clonotypes between healthy human individuals. Measured with immunoSEQ multiplex PCR; TCRdb has only the in-frame clones, and not every one. The sample lists about 1.1 million clones, approximately 77% occurring once. The germline V gene encodes CDR1 MDHEN and CDR2 SYDVKM. Trimming pared 5 bases from V and 1 base from J, leaving 9 bases between. The CDR3 runs 13 residues. Sample: memory CD4+ T cells from PBMCs. Noted subset: CD45RA-negative fraction. The sequence came from a man aged 18 to 29 in good health. Some clones in this sample may be carry-over from other donors' samples. This chain uses TRBV28 with TRBJ2-7, with unresolved D. The CDR3 here is CASSGMGSYEQYF. CDR3 DNA: TGTGCCAGCAGTGGGATGGGATCCTACGAGCAGTACTTC.